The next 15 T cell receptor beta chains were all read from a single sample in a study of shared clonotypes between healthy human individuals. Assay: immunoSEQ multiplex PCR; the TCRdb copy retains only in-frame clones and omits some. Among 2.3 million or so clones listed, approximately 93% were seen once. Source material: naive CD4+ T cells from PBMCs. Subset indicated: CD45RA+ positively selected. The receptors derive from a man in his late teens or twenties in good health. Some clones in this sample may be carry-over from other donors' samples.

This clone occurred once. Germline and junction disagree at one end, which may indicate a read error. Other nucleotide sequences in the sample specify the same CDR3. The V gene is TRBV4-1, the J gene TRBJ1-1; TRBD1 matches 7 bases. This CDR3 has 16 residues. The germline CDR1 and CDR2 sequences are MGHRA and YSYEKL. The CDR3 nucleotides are TGCGCCAGCAGCCAAGGTGGGGGACAGAGGAACACTGAAGCTTTCTTC. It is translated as CASSQGGGQRNTEAFF.

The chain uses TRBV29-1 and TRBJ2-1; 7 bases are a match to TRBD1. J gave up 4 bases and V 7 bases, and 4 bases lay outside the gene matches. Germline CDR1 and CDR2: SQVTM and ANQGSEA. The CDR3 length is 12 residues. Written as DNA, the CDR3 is TGCAGCGCTGGGACAGAATACAATGAGCAGTTCTTC. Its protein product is CSAGTEYNEQFF.

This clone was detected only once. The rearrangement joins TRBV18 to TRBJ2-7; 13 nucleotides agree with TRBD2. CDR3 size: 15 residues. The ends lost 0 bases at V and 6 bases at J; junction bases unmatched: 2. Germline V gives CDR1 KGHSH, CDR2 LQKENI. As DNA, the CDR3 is TGTGCCAGCTCACCACCTGGACTAGCGGGAGCCGAGCAGTACTTC. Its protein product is CASSPPGLAGAEQYF.

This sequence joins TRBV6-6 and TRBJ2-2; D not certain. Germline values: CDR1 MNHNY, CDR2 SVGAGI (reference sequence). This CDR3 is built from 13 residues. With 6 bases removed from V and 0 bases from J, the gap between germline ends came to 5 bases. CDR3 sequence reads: CASRLANTGELFF. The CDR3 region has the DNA TGTGCCAGCAGACTGGCGAACACCGGGGAGCTGTTTTTT.

CDR3 residues: CASSQDLAGGQDTQYF. The DNA for the CDR3 is TGTGCCAGCAGCCAAGATTTAGCGGGAGGGCAAGATACGCAGTATTTT. This chain joins TRBV4-2 and TRBJ2-3, with 11 bases fitting TRBD2. The V gene end was trimmed by 0 bases and the J gene end by 5 bases; junction bases not matched to a gene: 4. CDR1 is LGHNA, CDR2 YNFKEQ, per germline. The CDR3 has 16 residues.

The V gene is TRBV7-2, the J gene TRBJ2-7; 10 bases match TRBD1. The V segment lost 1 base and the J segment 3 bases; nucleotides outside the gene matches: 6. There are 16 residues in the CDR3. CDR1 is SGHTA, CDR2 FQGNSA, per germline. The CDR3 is CASSLGRQGAVYEQYF. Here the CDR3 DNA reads TGTGCCAGCAGCTTAGGCCGACAGGGGGCTGTCTACGAGCAGTACTTC. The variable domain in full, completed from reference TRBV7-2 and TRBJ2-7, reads GAGVSQSPSNKVTEKGKDVELRCDPISGHTALYWYRQSLGQGLEFLIYFQGNSAPDKSGLPSDRFSAERTGGSVSTLTIQRTQQEDSAVYLCASSLGRQGAVYEQYFGPGTRLTVT.

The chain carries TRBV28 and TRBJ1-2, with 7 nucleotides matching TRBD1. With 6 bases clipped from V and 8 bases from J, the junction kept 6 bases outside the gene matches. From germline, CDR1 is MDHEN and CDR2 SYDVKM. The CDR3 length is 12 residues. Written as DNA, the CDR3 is TGTGCCAGCAGGGACCCGACAGGGGGCTACACCTTC. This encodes CASRDPTGGYTF.

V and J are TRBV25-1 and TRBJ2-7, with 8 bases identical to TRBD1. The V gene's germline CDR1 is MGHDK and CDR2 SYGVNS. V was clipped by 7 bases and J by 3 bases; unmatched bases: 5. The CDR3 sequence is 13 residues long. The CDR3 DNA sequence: TGTGCCAGCATTGGACAGGGAGACTACGAGCAGTACTTC. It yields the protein CASIGQGDYEQYF.

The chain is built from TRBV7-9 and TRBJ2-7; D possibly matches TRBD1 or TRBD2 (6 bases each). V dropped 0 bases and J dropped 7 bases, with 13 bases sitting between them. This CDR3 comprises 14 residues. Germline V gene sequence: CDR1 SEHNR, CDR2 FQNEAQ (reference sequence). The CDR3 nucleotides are TGTGCCAGCAGCTTAGCAGGGGGACTGAGTGAGCAGTACTTC. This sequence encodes CASSLAGGLSEQYF.

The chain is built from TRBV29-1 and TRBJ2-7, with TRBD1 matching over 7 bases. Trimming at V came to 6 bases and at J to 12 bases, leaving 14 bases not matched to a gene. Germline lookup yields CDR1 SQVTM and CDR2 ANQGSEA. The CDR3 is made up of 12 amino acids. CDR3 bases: TGCAGCGTAGCAGAACAGGGGCCCCGGGTGTACTTC. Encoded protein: CSVAEQGPRVYF.

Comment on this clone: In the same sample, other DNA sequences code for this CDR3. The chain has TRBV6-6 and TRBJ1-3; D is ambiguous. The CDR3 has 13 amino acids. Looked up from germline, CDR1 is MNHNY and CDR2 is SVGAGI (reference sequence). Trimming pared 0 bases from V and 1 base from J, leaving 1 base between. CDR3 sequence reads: CASSYSSGNTIYF. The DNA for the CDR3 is TGTGCCAGCAGTTACTCGTCTGGAAACACCATATATTTT.

Here the CDR3 reads CASSLGLAGTSYNEQFF. The CDR3 bases are TGCGCCAGCAGCTTAGGACTAGCGGGTACCTCCTACAATGAGCAGTTCTTC. The gene calls are TRBV5-1 and TRBJ2-1; 11 bases fit TRBD2. Germline-derived CDR1 and CDR2 are SGHRS and YFSETQ. V shed 2 bases, J shed 0 bases, and the junction held 4 bases outside the gene matches. This CDR3 is 17 amino acids long.

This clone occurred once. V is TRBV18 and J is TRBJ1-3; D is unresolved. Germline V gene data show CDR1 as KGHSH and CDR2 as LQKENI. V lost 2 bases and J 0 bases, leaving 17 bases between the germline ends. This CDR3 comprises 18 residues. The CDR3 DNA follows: TGTGCCAGCTCACCATGGAGCGTCCAAGGGAGCTCTGGAAACACCATATATTTT. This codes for CASSPWSVQGSSGNTIYF.

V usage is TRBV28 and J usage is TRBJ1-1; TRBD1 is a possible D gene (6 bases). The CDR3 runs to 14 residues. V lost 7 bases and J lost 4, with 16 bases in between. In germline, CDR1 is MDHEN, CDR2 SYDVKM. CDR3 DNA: TGTGCCAGCAACCCGGGGGGGCTTCTCACTGAAGCTTTCTTT. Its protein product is CASNPGGLLTEAFF.

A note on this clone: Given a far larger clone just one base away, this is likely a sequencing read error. The CDR3 spells CASSPTASSYEQYF. CDR3 DNA: TGTGCCAGCAGCCCGACAGCGAGCTCCTACGAGCAGTACTTC. The J gene is TRBJ2-7, the V gene TRBV6-5, with D tentatively TRBD1 (5 bases). The CDR3 spans 14 residues. The germline V gene has CDR1 MNHEY and CDR2 SVGAGI. V was pared by 6 bases and J by 0 bases, with 12 bases between.